Here is one T cell receptor beta chain with its context. At one boundary the junction diverges from the germline segment, which might be a read error. This sample was included in a study of blood T cells in healthy people across ages. Study context: About one barcoded beta molecule per two T cells was the capture yield of template switching.

Russia was home to the donors, healthy Caucasian individuals aged roughly 6 to 100. Germline V lookup: CDR1 DFQATT, CDR2 SNEGSKA (reference sequence). The CDR3 length is 13 residues. Primed by a sample-barcoded 5' primer and a J-beta primer mix, a second PCR proceeded for about 6 to 12 cycles. Each cDNA molecule was tagged by a template-switch adaptor with 12 random nucleotides. MiXCR, run by TCRdb on the 5' RACE reads, gives a single entry per CDR3 protein. The repertoire holds more than 1,000,000 distinct CDR3 sequences, approximately 25% seen once, with about 0.69% in the top ten. These same data were also listed under a study on T cells of mothers and their children. As that report states: Slightly, though not significantly, more overlap was seen in related than in unrelated mother-child pairs.

The TCR comes from a girl aged 2 to 10 in good health. Sample: blood. The gene calls are TRBV20-1 and TRBJ2-5, with D possibly TRBD2 on 6 matching bases. The CDR3, as DNA: TGCAGTGCCCCCGGTCGAGGTACGGGACTTCTGAACTTC. Its translation: CSAPGRGTGLLNF.